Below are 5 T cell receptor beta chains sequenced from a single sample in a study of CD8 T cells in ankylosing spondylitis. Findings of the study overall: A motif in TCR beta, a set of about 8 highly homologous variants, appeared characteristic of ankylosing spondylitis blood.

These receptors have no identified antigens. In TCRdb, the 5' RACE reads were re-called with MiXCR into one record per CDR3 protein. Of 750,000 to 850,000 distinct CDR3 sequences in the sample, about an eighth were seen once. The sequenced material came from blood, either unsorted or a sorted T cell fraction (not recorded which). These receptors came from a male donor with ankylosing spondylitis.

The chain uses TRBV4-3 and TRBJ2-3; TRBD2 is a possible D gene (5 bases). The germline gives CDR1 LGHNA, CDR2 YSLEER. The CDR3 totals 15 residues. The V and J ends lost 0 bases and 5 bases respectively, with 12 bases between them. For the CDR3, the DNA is TGCGCCAGCAGCCAAGATCGATTTGGAGGAGATACGCAGTATTTT. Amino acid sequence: CASSQDRFGGDTQYF.

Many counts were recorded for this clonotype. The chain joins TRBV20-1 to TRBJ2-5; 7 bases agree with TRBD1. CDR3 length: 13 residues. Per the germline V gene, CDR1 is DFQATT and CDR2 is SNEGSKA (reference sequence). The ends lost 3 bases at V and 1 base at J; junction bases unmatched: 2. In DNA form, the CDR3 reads TGCAGTGCTAGCAACAGGGGCCAAGAGACCCAGTACTTC. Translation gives CSASNRGQETQYF.

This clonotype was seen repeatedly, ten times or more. The CDR3 region is CASSPLGVDTEAFF. DNA for the CDR3: TGTGCCAGCAGCCCTTTGGGGGTTGACACTGAAGCTTTCTTT. V and J are TRBV12-3 or TRBV12-4 and TRBJ1-1, with D tentatively TRBD1 (5 bases). V gave up 6 bases and J gave up 3 bases, with 14 bases separating them. This CDR3 has 14 amino acids.

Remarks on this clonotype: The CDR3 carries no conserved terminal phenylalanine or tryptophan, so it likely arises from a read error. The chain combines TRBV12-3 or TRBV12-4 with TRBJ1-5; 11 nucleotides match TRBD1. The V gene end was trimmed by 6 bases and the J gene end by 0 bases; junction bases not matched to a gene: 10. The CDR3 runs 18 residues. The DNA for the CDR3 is TGTGCCAGCAGCCCCGGACAGGGGGCGGTGTATAGCAATCAGCCCCAGCATTAT. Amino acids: CASSPGQGAVYSNQPQHY.

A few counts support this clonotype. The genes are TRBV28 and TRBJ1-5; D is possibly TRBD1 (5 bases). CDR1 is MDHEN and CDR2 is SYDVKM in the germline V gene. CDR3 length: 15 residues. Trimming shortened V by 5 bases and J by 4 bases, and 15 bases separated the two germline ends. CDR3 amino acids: CASSTQGLGNQPQHF. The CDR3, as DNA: TGTGCCAGCAGTACCCAGGGACTCGGGAATCAGCCCCAGCATTTT.